These 17 T cell receptor beta chains were sequenced from one sample in a study of beta chain features in type 1 diabetes. Regarding the study as a whole: When Type 1 diabetes patients were examined, their TCRB CDR3s proved moderately but significantly shorter in all four CD4+ subsets.

Their antigen targets remain unknown. Expressed TCRB transcripts were sequenced because the isolated RNA had all been reverse transcribed beforehand. Measured with immunoSEQ multiplex PCR; TCRdb has only the in-frame clones, and not every one. The table lists hundreds of thousands of clones, 11% to 15% of them singletons, with approximately 0.042% in the top ten. Sequencing used naive CD4+ T cells from blood. The receptor set was obtained from a man between 18 and 35 years old with type 1 diabetes.

The rearrangement links TRBV7-3 to TRBJ2-1; D unresolved. Germline V gene lookup returns CDR1 SGHTA and CDR2 FQGTGA. The V end lost 5 bases, the J end lost 3 bases, and 5 bases lay between the germline ends. The CDR3 spans 12 residues. The CDR3 nucleotides are TGTGCCAGCAGCCCAGGCTACAATGAGCAGTTCTTC. It yields the protein CASSPGYNEQFF.

V gene TRBV30 combines with J gene TRBJ1-1; 9 nucleotides agree with TRBD1. The germline CDR1 and CDR2 sequences are GTSNPN and SVGIG (reference sequence). The V segment lost 2 bases and the J segment 12 bases; nucleotides outside the gene matches: 13. This CDR3 has 14 residues. CDR3 residues: CAWSPDRGTAAPFF. CDR3 nucleotides: TGTGCCTGGAGTCCGGACAGGGGAACGGCGGCACCTTTCTTT.

The CDR3, as DNA: TGTGCCAGCAGCTTGGGCCCTGGGACCGATGGCTACACCTTC. This gives the protein CASSLGPGTDGYTF. The genes are TRBV5-4 and TRBJ1-2; possibly TRBD1 for D (5 bases). Trimming took off 0 bases at V and 6 bases at J, with 12 bases between the two ends. CDR3 length: 14 amino acids. Germline CDR1 SGHNT, CDR2 YYREEE (reference sequence). The whole variable domain, remainder taken from reference TRBV5-4 and TRBJ1-2, is ETGVTQSPTHLIKTRGQQVTLRCSSQSGHNTVSWYQQALGQGPQFIFQYYREEENGRGNFPPRFSGLQFPNYSSELNVNALELDDSALYLCASSLGPGTDGYTFGSGTRLTVV.

This clone was seen more than once but under ten times. J is TRBJ2-3 and V is TRBV7-2; TRBD2 matches 7 bases. The CDR3 length is 15 residues. Germline V gene sequence: CDR1 SGHTA, CDR2 FQGNSA. V lost 4 bases, J lost 8 bases, and 12 bases stayed unmatched. This CDR3 is CASSSGRALLVTQYF. The CDR3 coding sequence is TGTGCCAGCAGCTCAGGGAGGGCCCTGCTTGTTACGCAGTATTTT. The entire variable domain, with the rest obtained from reference TRBV7-2 and TRBJ2-3, is as follows: GAGVSQSPSNKVTEKGKDVELRCDPISGHTALYWYRQSLGQGLEFLIYFQGNSAPDKSGLPSDRFSAERTGGSVSTLTIQRTQQEDSAVYLCASSSGRALLVTQYFGPGTRLTVL.

The rearrangement joins TRBV9 to TRBJ1-2; 9 nucleotides agree with TRBD1. The V segment lost 0 bases and the J segment 3 bases; nucleotides outside the gene matches: 6. Germline V gene lookup returns CDR1 SGDLS and CDR2 YYNGEE. The CDR3 runs 16 residues. The DNA of the CDR3 is TGTGCCAGCAGCGTAGTCAGGACAGGGGTTGACTATGGCTACACCTTC. This translates into CASSVVRTGVDYGYTF.

This clone came up a few times. The chain recombines TRBV7-9 with TRBJ2-7, with 7 bases that match TRBD1. The length of the CDR3 is 14 residues. After removal of 5 bases from V and 4 bases from J, the junction contained 8 bases not matched to a gene. Germline loops: CDR1 SEHNR, CDR2 FQNEAQ (reference sequence). CDR3 DNA: TGTGCCAGCAGCCCCGGGACAGCAATTTACGAGCAGTACTTC. It yields the protein CASSPGTAIYEQYF.

The chain couples TRBV14 to TRBJ2-7, with TRBD2 identical over 9 bases. With V trimmed by 4 bases and J by 3 bases, 7 bases remained unmatched. Germline lookup yields CDR1 SGHDN and CDR2 FVKESK. The CDR3 length is 15 residues. The CDR3 region is CASSLRATSGYEQYF. The CDR3 nucleotides read TGTGCCAGCAGCCTAAGGGCGACTAGCGGCTACGAGCAGTACTTC.

V gene TRBV4-1 combines with J gene TRBJ1-2; D unresolved. The V end was cut by 3 bases, the J end by 1 base, with 9 bases between. This CDR3 has 14 residues. CDR1 is MGHRA and CDR2 is YSYEKL in the germline V gene. DNA for the CDR3: TGCGCCAGCAGCCAGCGGACGGGTAACTATGGCTACACCTTC. This translates into CASSQRTGNYGYTF.

This clone was observed a handful of times. The rearrangement links TRBV30 to TRBJ2-5; D might be TRBD1 or TRBD2, each matching 6 bases. Trimming took 2 bases from V and 2 from J, leaving 18 bases between them. The V gene's germline CDR1 is GTSNPN and CDR2 SVGIG (reference sequence). There are 16 residues in the CDR3. The CDR3 here is CAWSNTVGGRQETQYF. CDR3 sequence (DNA): TGTGCCTGGAGTAACACCGTTGGGGGGCGGCAAGAGACCCAGTACTTC.

The chain joins TRBV30 to TRBJ2-7; D ambiguous. The V gene lost 1 base and the J gene lost 2 bases, with 9 bases spanning the gap. CDR1 and CDR2 from the germline V gene are GTSNPN and SVGIG (reference sequence). This CDR3 region has 13 residues. The CDR3 reads CAWSGPPPYEQYF. In nucleotides, the CDR3 is TGTGCCTGGAGTGGGCCTCCCCCCTACGAGCAGTACTTC.

The CDR3 here is CAWSPGVTEAFF. CDR3 DNA: TGTGCCTGGAGTCCAGGGGTAACTGAAGCTTTCTTT. The rearrangement uses TRBV30 and TRBJ1-1; perhaps TRBD1 as D (6 bases). The CDR3 has 12 amino acids. The germline V gene encodes CDR1 GTSNPN and CDR2 SVGIG (reference sequence). Trimming cost V 2 bases and J 5 bases, with 9 bases left between them.

This clone turned up a few times. The V call is TRBV6-5, the J call TRBJ1-1; D gene uncertain. Germline V lookup: CDR1 MNHEY, CDR2 SVGAGI. V was cut by 4 bases and J by 10 bases, with 16 bases left in between. The CDR3 is 13 amino acids. DNA for the CDR3: TGTGCCAGCAGTTCTCCCGGACGGAGCCTAGCTTTCTTT. Protein sequence: CASSSPGRSLAFF.

Regarding this clone: This sample includes further DNA sequences coding for the same CDR3. This rearrangement joins TRBV7-9 to TRBJ1-5, with D uncertain. Germline-derived CDR1 and CDR2 are SEHNR and FQNEAQ (reference sequence). V was trimmed by 2 bases and J by 5 bases, leaving 7 bases between them. The length of the CDR3 is 13 residues. CDR3 nucleotides: TGTGCCAGCAGCTTACGGGGAGATCAGCCCCAGCATTTT. Protein: CASSLRGDQPQHF.

This chain connects TRBV28 to TRBJ1-2, with D tentatively TRBD1 (6 bases). This CDR3 comprises 14 residues. The V gene's germline CDR1 is MDHEN and CDR2 SYDVKM. Trimming stripped 4 bases from V and 3 bases from J, with 12 bases between. The CDR3 loop is CASSSGGQHYGYTF. CDR3 in DNA: TGTGCCAGCAGTTCTGGGGGGCAACACTATGGCTACACCTTC.

This chain connects TRBV6-6 to TRBJ2-1, with 12 bases aligning to TRBD2. V shed 8 bases and J 5 bases; nucleotides not matched to a gene: 4. CDR1 is MNHNY and CDR2 is SVGAGI in the germline V gene (reference sequence). The CDR3 has 14 residues. CDR3 bases: TGTGCCAGCCGTCTAGCGGGAGGGGACAATGAGCAGTTCTTC. Its protein product is CASRLAGGDNEQFF.

This clone was found a few times. The chain carries TRBV5-4 and TRBJ2-7; D may be TRBD1 or TRBD2 (6 bases each). The CDR3 has 15 residues. Germline CDR1 is SGHNT and CDR2 is YYREEE (reference sequence). V lost 2 bases, J lost 6 bases, and 18 bases lay in between. CDR3 sequence: CASSFPRGDGGEQYF. The CDR3 DNA is TGTGCCAGCAGCTTCCCTAGGGGGGACGGGGGCGAGCAGTACTTC.

The chain employs TRBV30 and TRBJ1-1; D remains ambiguous. The CDR3 length is 14 residues. Germline loops: CDR1 GTSNPN, CDR2 SVGIG (reference sequence). V was shortened by 3 bases and J by 4 bases, with 15 bases between the two germline ends. The CDR3 DNA sequence: TGTGCCTGGAGCGCCGCGGCGAGCGGCACTGAAGCTTTCTTT. This encodes CAWSAAASGTEAFF.